The 9 T cell receptor beta chains listed next were all sequenced from one sample in a study of breast tumors, draining lymph nodes, adjacent tissues. Samples came from axillary lymph nodes draining the breast cancer. TCRdb reprocessed the multiplex PCR reads via MiXCR and lists one record per CDR3 protein. In the table there are over 200,000 distinct CDR3 sequences, 32% of which are singletons. The sequenced material came from axillary lymph node tissue. The receptors here all came from a female donor with breast cancer. Some clones in this sample may be carry-over from other donors' samples.

Comment on this clonotype: Sequence at one end of the junction differs from germline and may be a read error. The chain couples TRBV6-1 to TRBJ1-3; 8 bases line up with TRBD1. The CDR3 length is 15 residues. From germline, CDR1 is MNHNS and CDR2 SASEGT. The CDR3 reads CVSRPDRGSGNTIYF. CDR3 sequence (DNA): TGTGTCAGCAGACCCGACAGGGGCTCTGGAAACACCATATATTTT.

Many counts were recorded for this clonotype. V gene TRBV18 combines with J gene TRBJ2-7; weak D call: TRBD1 (6 bases). Trimming left V 3 bases short and J 1 base short, with 13 bases between. The CDR3 consists of 15 residues. Germline V gives CDR1 KGHSH, CDR2 LQKENI. The CDR3 nucleotides read TGTGCCAGCTCACCTGGGGGCACCCTATCCTACGAGCAGTACTTC. Protein product: CASSPGGTLSYEQYF. The full variable domain, in which reference TRBV18 and TRBJ2-7 provide the parts outside the CDR3, is NAGVMQNPRHLVRRRGQEARLRCSPMKGHSHVYWYRQLPEEGLKFMVYLQKENIIDESGMPKERFSAEFPKEGPSILRIQQVVRGDSAAYFCASSPGGTLSYEQYFGPGTRLTVT.

This clonotype was detected ten times or more. The genes are TRBV6-2 or TRBV6-3 and TRBJ2-7, with 12 bases lining up with TRBD1. Germline CDR1 is MNHEY and CDR2 is SVGEGT. The ends lost 2 bases at V and 6 bases at J; junction bases unmatched: 2. This CDR3 spans 14 amino acids. In DNA, the CDR3 is TGTGCCAGCAGTTACGGGACAGGGGGCACCGAGCAGTACTTC. Amino acids: CASSYGTGGTEQYF.

This clonotype was seen many times. The chain recombines TRBV27 with TRBJ2-7; maybe TRBD2 (6 bases). This CDR3 is 15 amino acids long. Germline values: CDR1 MNHEY, CDR2 SMNVEV (reference sequence). The V gene lost 2 bases and the J gene lost 2 bases, with 13 bases spanning the gap. The CDR3 loop reads CASSLRSGYTYEQYF. The CDR3, as DNA: TGTGCCAGCAGTTTACGGAGCGGGTACACCTACGAGCAGTACTTC.

A word on this clonotype: The conserved phenylalanine or tryptophan normally closing the CDR3 is absent here, so this likely arose from a read error. This chain links TRBV6-6 with TRBJ2-1; no clear D. Germline V gene data show CDR1 as MNHNY and CDR2 as SVGAGI (reference sequence). The CDR3 totals 12 residues. The CDR3 reads CASSHSVNEQFL. CDR3 nucleotides: TGTGCCAGCAGTCACTCGGTTAATGAGCAGTTCCTC.

The chain couples TRBV11-1 to TRBJ2-2; TRBD1 matches 9 bases. Unmatched junction bases numbered 10, after V lost 5 bases and J lost 6 bases. CDR3 length: 16 amino acids. Germline V gene data show CDR1 as SGHAT and CDR2 as FQDESV (reference sequence). The CDR3 is CASSVTGTGFAGELFF. The CDR3 DNA reads TGTGCCAGCAGCGTTACCGGGACAGGGTTTGCCGGGGAGCTGTTTTTT.

This clonotype was recorded many times. V usage is TRBV5-1 and J usage is TRBJ2-5; D may be TRBD2 (5 bases). CDR1 and CDR2 (germline): SGHRS, YFSETQ. V gave up 0 bases and J gave up 7 bases, with 10 bases separating them. CDR3 length: 13 residues. In DNA form, the CDR3 reads TGCGCCAGCAGCTTGGCTATACGGGGGACCCAGTACTTC. Protein product: CASSLAIRGTQYF.

As for this clonotype: The germline gene is not matched at one end of the junction; a read error may be the cause. The chain links TRBV7-9 to TRBJ2-5, with D possibly TRBD2 on 5 matching bases. Germline V CDR1 and CDR2: SEHNR, FQNEAQ (reference sequence). CDR3 length equals 13 residues. CDR3 nucleotides: TGTGCCAGCAGCTCCCCTAGCTGGGAGACCCGGTACTTC. This gives the protein CASSSPSWETRYF.

A word on this clonotype: This could be a read error, since a much larger clone is one nucleotide away. The conserved closing phenylalanine or tryptophan is absent in this CDR3, likely reflecting a read error. The chain joins TRBV9 to TRBJ1-5; unclear D gene. Trimming took 0 bases from V and 5 from J, leaving 6 bases between them. CDR1 SGDLS and CDR2 YYNGEE come from the germline V gene. The CDR3 runs to 13 residues. The CDR3 spells CASSVGWDQPQHS. The CDR3 coding sequence is TGTGCCAGCAGCGTAGGGTGGGATCAGCCCCAGCATTCT.